This note documents a single T cell receptor (beta chain) sequence. This clone has only one observation. It has no known antigen specificity. No much larger clone is present one base from it, and per-base qualities are unavailable. As encoded in the germline V gene (reference sequence), CDR1 is SSHAT while CDR2 is FNYEAQ. V gives up 4 bases and J gives up 4 bases, and the segment between their germline ends measures 13 bases. The CDR3 runs 14 amino acids, cysteine and phenylalanine included. Only the CDR3 portion is preserved as DNA: 42 bases, with reading frame beginning at the first base. The High Capacity cDNA Reverse Transcription Kit was used to reverse transcribe all of the isolated RNA, meaning that expressed TCRB transcripts were what got sequenced. Deep immunoSEQ sequencing was applied to naive, central memory and regulatory T cell samples, giving an average of about 3.4 million total reads per sample. After sorted cells were lysed in RLT buffer, RNA was extracted with DNase-treated RNeasy Micro or Mini kits, with the choice depending on cell number. To prevent cross-contamination, each cell subset was processed individually, whereas patient and healthy donor samples were processed jointly. The immunoSEQ multiplex PCR was used to amplify TCRB sequences from cDNA, yielding 87-bp fragments that span the CDR3 region. Amplicons were sequenced on the Illumina HiSeq platform. The paper's processing steps were these. Synthetic template baselines were used to correct PCR bias computationally, reads within Hamming distance 2 were collapsed together, and singletons that could not be merged were discarded. Reads were aligned to IMGT to assign V, D and J genes, CDR3 length, and insertions or deletions at six rearrangement sites. Within each subset, clonotype counts were normalized to sorted cell number, after which true diversity and Gini coefficients were computed with the tcR R package. Repertoire sharing was quantified using the overlap coefficient calculated on TCRB nucleotide sequences. TCRdb mirrors the immuneACCESS table, restricted to in-frame sequences. Some clones are absent from its copies; in checked studies, under half trace to an unresolved V gene, and the reason for the others is unknown. From that table come the V and J calls and clone size; the DNA was used to work out D and trimming. The sample table lists 250,000 to 400,000 clones, approximately 15% of them with a count of one. The leading ten clones occupy around 7% of the sample.

A single peripheral blood draw of approximately 0.11 L on average was collected from each donor into heparinised tubes. A BD FACSAria II and a panel including CD45RO, CCR7, CD25, CD127, CD95 and CD27 were used to sort naive, central memory, regulatory and stem cell-like memory CD4+ T cells. Every sorted population had a purity above 98%. PBMCs were isolated right away by Lymphoprep density gradient centrifugation and were stained directly, without culture. Samples were stained and sorted in pairs, with one healthy donor and one patient per experiment, so that batch effects were minimized. The record originates from a study of beta chain features in type 1 diabetes (dated by TCRdb to 2017 to 2018). Context from the whole study: Patients and healthy donors did not differ in mean age, gender distribution, total cell number or subset yield. Across all samples, around 99 million sorted cells were examined, and cell number per subset correlated strongly with RNA yield. The study compared TCRB repertoires of sorted circulating CD4+ T cell subsets between recently diagnosed type 1 diabetes patients and matched healthy donors. Regulatory and stem cell-like memory subsets were isolated from only 8 patients and roughly 8 healthy donors, whereas naive and central memory subsets came from all 30 or so donors. Points the paper makes about the study in general: Shorter templates might be favored by PCR, yet because patient and control samples were amplified and corrected together, any such skew would affect both groups equally. Naive, central memory and regulatory TCRB repertoires appeared to be more alike among patients than among healthy donors. At VDJ recombination sites, type 1 diabetes patients had fewer insertions and more deleted nucleotides, which implies abnormalities in thymic rearrangement. Because cDNA was sequenced instead of genomic DNA, highly expressing activated cells could be over-represented, though the groups showed no difference in activation or CD3 levels. Only small numbers of individuals were included in the HLA sub-analyses, which left unresolved whether HLA type had any influence on TCRB rearrangement. Type 1 diabetes patients showed a moderate but significant shortening of TCRB CDR3 length in all four CD4+ subsets.

This TCR was recovered from a man aged 25 to 40 in good health. The rearrangement joined TRBV7-7 to TRBJ1-1; perhaps TRBD1 is the D gene, with 5 bases matching. The specimen was central memory CD4+ T cells from blood. In nucleotides, the sequence is TGTGCCAGCAGCTCGCAGGGCGGGGGCACTGAAGCTTTCTTT. This translates into CASSSQGGGTEAFF.